The 25 T cell receptor beta chains below all came from one sample that was sequenced in a study of T cell clonality in common variable immunodeficiency. General study points: Common variable immunodeficiency TCR beta sequences reportedly had fewer deletions and N-nucleotide insertions.

Their specific antigens are unknown. Repertoires were generated with immunoSEQ multiplex PCR, while TCRdb's copy carries only in-frame clones and drops some. Singletons are absent from the sample, which has about 34,000 clones. Sequenced material: peripheral blood mononuclear cells. The receptors originated from a human donor with common variable immunodeficiency.

This clone was counted many times. Read data end 3 residues before the CDR3 end; the end is taken from the germline J gene. The chain carries TRBV29-1 and TRBJ2-7; 9 positions agree with TRBD1. CDR3 length: 17 residues. Germline loops: CDR1 SQVTM, CDR2 ANQGSEA. The V gene end was trimmed by 3 bases and the J gene end by 3 bases; junction bases not matched to a gene: 15. The covered CDR3 bases are TGCAGCGTTGATGGGAACCTAGACAGGGGGGGGGACTACGAG. Translated, it gives CSVDGNLDRGGDYE. In full, the CDR3 reads CSVDGNLDRGGDYEQYF.

Details on this clone: The observed sequence ends 3 residues before the CDR3 terminus, with the missing tail filled in from the germline J gene. The gene calls are TRBV19 and TRBJ2-7; D not certain. The V gene's germline CDR1 is LNHDA and CDR2 SQIVND (reference sequence). This CDR3 spans 15 amino acids. The V end was cut by 5 bases, the J end by 3 bases, with 17 bases between. The covered CDR3 bases are TGTGCCAGTAGTCCCCAACCCGGTACTGGCTACGAG. It specifies CASSPQPGTGYE. The CDR3 as a whole reads CASSPQPGTGYEQYF.

This clone was counted ten times or more. The sequenced fragment ends 3 residues before the CDR3 boundary, so the rest is inferred from the germline J gene. This chain joins TRBV6-2 or TRBV6-3 and TRBJ1-1; 8 bases map to TRBD1. Germline V gives CDR1 MNHEY, CDR2 SVGEGT. After removal of 2 bases from V and 1 base from J, the junction contained 3 bases not matched to a gene. The CDR3 has 15 residues. The CDR3 sequence is CASSYGGTGNTEAFF. Partial CDR3 DNA: TGTGCCAGCAGTTACGGCGGGACAGGGAACACTGAA.

CDR3 bases read: TGTGCCAGTAGTATAGACATCCCCGGGGAG. The encoded protein is CASSIDIPGE. The complete CDR3 sequence is CASSIDIPGELFF. The V and J genes are TRBV19 and TRBJ2-2; D gene unclear. Read sequence stops 3 residues before the CDR3 end, and the germline J gene provides the missing end. V lost 0 bases and J lost 6, with 5 bases in between. Germline assignment: CDR1 LNHDA and CDR2 SQIVND (reference sequence). CDR3 length: 13 residues. Supplemented by reference TRBV19 and TRBJ2-2, the full variable domain reads DGGITQSPKYLFRKEGQNVTLSCEQNLNHDAMYWYRQDPGQGLRLIYYSQIVNDFQKGDIAEGYSVSREKKESFPLTVTSAQKNPTAFYLCASSIDIPGELFFGEGSRLTVL.

This clone occurred a few times. The CDR3 goes on 3 residues after the read ends, and that part is filled in from the germline J gene. The J gene is TRBJ2-1, the V gene TRBV30; D ambiguous. V was trimmed by 0 bases and J by 4 bases, leaving 16 bases between them. Germline V gene lookup returns CDR1 GTSNPN and CDR2 SVGIG (reference sequence). CDR3 length: 16 residues. Here the CDR3 reads CAWSVGSSEFYNEQFF. The sequenced CDR3 bases are TGTGCCTGGAGTGTAGGTTCAAGCGAGTTTTACAATGAG.

This clone was seen at least ten times. The CDR3 end lies 3 residues beyond the end of the read and is filled in from the germline J gene. The chain uses TRBV30 and TRBJ1-1; D not resolved. CDR1 and CDR2 from the germline V gene are GTSNPN and SVGIG (reference sequence). The CDR3 runs to 13 residues. V dropped 0 bases and J dropped 5 bases, with 10 bases sitting between them. CDR3 region: CAWSVVSGTEAFF. The part of the CDR3 DNA that was read is TGTGCCTGGAGTGTGGTCTCGGGGACTGAA.

The sample holds many counts of this clone. The observed sequence ends 3 residues before the CDR3 terminus, with the missing tail filled in from the germline J gene. This chain links TRBV6-2 or TRBV6-3 with TRBJ2-3; 11 positions match TRBD1. The CDR3 is made up of 14 amino acids. The germline V gene encodes CDR1 MNHEY and CDR2 SVGEGT. Trimming took 5 bases from V and 5 from J; bases not matched to a gene: 3. CDR3 DNA (partial): TGTGCCAGCAGTAGGACAGGGGGCGGAGATACG. It is translated as CASSRTGGGDT. The whole CDR3 sequence is CASSRTGGGDTQYF.

As for this clone: The read ends 3 residues shy of where the CDR3 ends; the end is completed using the germline J gene. The chain links TRBV5-1 to TRBJ2-3, with TRBD2 matching over 9 bases. The CDR3 has 15 amino acids. Germline loops: CDR1 SGHRS, CDR2 YFSETQ. Losses at the gene ends were 3 bases for V and 3 bases for J; bases not matched to a gene: 5. This CDR3 is CASSSYLAGTDTQYF. The covered CDR3 bases are TGCGCCAGCAGCTCCTACCTAGCGGGGACAGATACG.

This clone was detected many times. The sequenced fragment ends 3 residues before the CDR3 boundary, so the rest is inferred from the germline J gene. The chain recombines TRBV7-9 with TRBJ2-5; a weak D match, TRBD2 (5 bases). Germline V gene data show CDR1 as SEHNR and CDR2 as FQNEAQ (reference sequence). The germline V and J ends were trimmed by 5 bases and 3 bases, with 16 bases remaining between them. The CDR3 loop spans 15 amino acids. The CDR3 loop is CASSRTTKLKETQYF. The DNA read from the CDR3 is TGTGCCAGCAGCAGGACGACTAAATTAAAAGAGACC.

Worth noting for this clone: Sequencing ends 3 residues short of the CDR3 end; the germline J gene provides the rest. The genes are TRBV11-2 and TRBJ2-5; 9 bases agree with TRBD1. J gave up 5 bases and V 8 bases, and 6 bases lay outside the gene matches. Germline CDR1 is SGHAT and CDR2 is FQNNGV. The CDR3 is 13 amino acids. CDR3 bases read: TGTGCCAGCGCCGGACAGGGGACTGAGACC. Translating it yields CASAGQGTET. The full-length CDR3 reads as CASAGQGTETQYF.

Only a few counts were recorded for this clone. The read gets to within 3 residues of the CDR3 end, and the germline J gene fills in the rest. The chain links TRBV5-1 to TRBJ1-2; D may be TRBD1 (5 bases). V was clipped by 9 bases and J by 0 bases, with 21 bases between them. This CDR3 is 16 amino acids long. The V gene's germline CDR1 is SGHRS and CDR2 YFSETQ. CDR3 sequence reads: CATRRGRHSANYGYTF. CDR3 DNA (partial): TGCGCCACCCGAAGGGGCAGGCACTCCGCTAACTATGGC.

Points on this clone: The sequence runs out 3 residues before the end of the CDR3; the remainder is reconstructed from the germline J gene. The same CDR3 can be traced to other DNA sequences in this sample. This chain links TRBV6-1 with TRBJ2-5, with 14 bases aligning to TRBD2. This CDR3 contains 15 residues. V dropped 3 bases and J dropped 5; count of bases not matched to a gene: 2. The germline V gene has CDR1 MNHNS and CDR2 SASEGT. Partial CDR3 DNA: TGTGCCAGCAGTGAGGGACTAGCGGGAGTGGAGACC. Translation: CASSEGLAGVET. Given in full, the CDR3 is CASSEGLAGVETQYF.

In this sample, this clone turned up many times. From the germline J gene comes the end of the CDR3, since the read stops 3 residues before it. The chain joins TRBV30 to TRBJ1-4, with 9 bases matching TRBD1. CDR1 is GTSNPN and CDR2 is SVGIG in the germline V gene (reference sequence). Losses at the gene ends were 5 bases for V and 8 bases for J; bases not matched to a gene: 6. The CDR3 length is 13 residues. CDR3: CAWEGQGGEKLFF. CDR3 DNA (partial): TGTGCCTGGGAGGGACAGGGAGGCGAAAAA. Combining the CDR3 with reference TRBV30 and TRBJ1-4 gives the whole variable domain SQTIHQWPATLVQPVGSPLSLECTVEGTSNPNLYWYRQAAGRGLQLLFYSVGIGQISSEVPQNLSASRPQDRQFILSSKKLLLSDSGFYLCAWEGQGGEKLFFGSGTQLSVL.

Points on this clone: The read halts 3 residues ahead of the CDR3 end, with the missing end drawn from the germline J gene. The chain employs TRBV2 and TRBJ1-2, with a weak D call TRBD1 (5 bases). The CDR3 is 15 residues long. CDR1 and CDR2 (germline): SNHLY, FYNNEI. Deletions cut 6 bases from V and 6 bases from J, with 20 bases between. The CDR3 loop reads CASRIEGTGSNGYTF. CDR3 DNA, as far as it was read: TGTGCCAGCAGAATAGAGGGCACAGGTTCGAATGGC.

In this sample, this clone turned up many times. The missing CDR3 end, 3 residues past where the read stops, is filled in from the germline J gene. V gene TRBV18 combines with J gene TRBJ2-5; 9 bases fit TRBD2. Trimming at V came to 0 bases and at J to 4 bases, leaving 9 bases not matched to a gene. This CDR3 region has 17 residues. The germline V gene encodes CDR1 KGHSH and CDR2 LQKENI. This CDR3 reads CASSPPISGRNGETQYF. The CDR3 DNA, read in part, is TGTGCCAGCTCACCACCTATTAGCGGGAGAAACGGAGAGACC.

About this clone itself: The CDR3 end lies 3 residues beyond the end of the read and is filled in from the germline J gene. The J gene is TRBJ2-7, the V gene TRBV29-1; D gene ambiguous. There are 15 residues in the CDR3. V lost 0 bases, J lost 6 bases, and 18 bases lay in between. The germline V gene has CDR1 SQVTM and CDR2 ANQGSEA. The CDR3 DNA, read in part, is TGCAGCGTTGAAGATTTCTCAGGCCTCCAAGGCGAG. Protein product: CSVEDFSGLQGE. The entire CDR3 reads CSVEDFSGLQGEQYF.

As concerns this clone: An end of the junction does not agree with germline; a read error may underlie this. The read gets to within 3 residues of the CDR3 end, and the germline J gene fills in the rest. This chain connects TRBV5-1 to TRBJ2-7; 8 nucleotides match TRBD1. This CDR3 region has 14 residues. Germline V gene lookup returns CDR1 SGHRS and CDR2 YFSETQ. The CDR3 reads CASSRGQGSDEQYF. CDR3 DNA (partial): TGCGCCAGCAGTAGAGGACAGGGCTCCGACGAG.

This clone has only a few counts. Coverage ceases 3 residues before the CDR3 finishes, and the germline J gene fills in the end. The V gene is TRBV7-9, the J gene TRBJ1-2; D gene unclear. The V gene lost 1 base and the J gene lost 4 bases, with 10 bases spanning the gap. This CDR3 is 14 amino acids long. In germline, CDR1 is SEHNR, CDR2 FQNEAQ (reference sequence). CDR3 region: CASSLEGGVYGYTF. The covered CDR3 bases are TGTGCCAGCAGCTTAGAAGGCGGTGTCTATGGC. The entire variable domain, with the rest obtained from reference TRBV7-9 and TRBJ1-2, is as follows: DTGVSQNPRHKITKRGQNVTFRCDPISEHNRLYWYRQTLGQGPEFLTYFQNEAQLEKSRLLSDRFSAERPKGSFSTLEIQRTEQGDSAMYLCASSLEGGVYGYTFGSGTRLTVV.

This clone was counted only a few times. The read gets to within 3 residues of the CDR3 end, and the germline J gene fills in the rest. The chain recombines TRBV2 with TRBJ1-2; possibly TRBD1 for D (6 bases). CDR3 length equals 16 residues. From germline, CDR1 is SNHLY and CDR2 FYNNEI. The DNA read from the CDR3 is TGTGCCAGCAGTGAAAGTTACGGGTCAGGGGCGCAGGGC. It codes for CASSESYGSGAQG. The CDR3, in full, reads CASSESYGSGAQGYTF.

With respect to this clone: The CDR3 extends 3 residues past the end of the read, so its final part is completed from the germline J gene. The chain uses TRBV30 and TRBJ2-2, with TRBD2 as a possible D gene (6 bases). Germline values: CDR1 GTSNPN, CDR2 SVGIG (reference sequence). The CDR3 extends over 14 amino acids. The V gene lost 4 bases and the J gene lost 5 bases, with 14 bases spanning the gap. CDR3 amino acids: CAWINVGGTGELFF. CDR3 bases read: TGTGCCTGGATCAACGTAGGAGGGACCGGGGAG.

In this sample, this clone turned up many times. The covered CDR3 bases are TGTGCCAGTAGTCCCTCCGGGACAACATCA. It yields the protein CASSPSGTTS. The complete CDR3 reads CASSPSGTTSAFF. This chain joins TRBV19 and TRBJ1-1, with a weak D call TRBD1 (6 bases). The read terminates 3 residues ahead of where the CDR3 ends, so the germline J gene completes it. Per germline, CDR1 LNHDA and CDR2 SQIVND (reference sequence). The CDR3 is made up of 13 amino acids. The full variable domain, its missing parts supplied by reference TRBV19 and TRBJ1-1, is DGGITQSPKYLFRKEGQNVTLSCEQNLNHDAMYWYRQDPGQGLRLIYYSQIVNDFQKGDIAEGYSVSREKKESFPLTVTSAQKNPTAFYLCASSPSGTTSAFFGQGTRLTVV.

The sample holds many counts of this clone. The CDR3 end is not reached by the read, which stops 3 residues before it; the germline J gene fills it in. The rearrangement links TRBV19 to TRBJ1-5, with D possibly TRBD1 on 6 matching bases. Trimming took off 10 bases at V and 2 bases at J, with 12 bases between the two ends. Looked up from germline, CDR1 is LNHDA and CDR2 is SQIVND (reference sequence). This CDR3 is built from 13 residues. CDR3 sequence reads: CATQQGGNQPQHF. The part of the CDR3 DNA that was read is TGTGCCACCCAACAGGGTGGCAATCAGCCC.

With respect to this clone: The sequence runs out 3 residues before the end of the CDR3; the remainder is reconstructed from the germline J gene. This rearrangement joins TRBV30 to TRBJ1-1, with TRBD1 as a possible D gene (6 bases). Between the trimmed V and J ends, which lost 4 bases and 1 base, there was a span of 10 bases. The germline V gene has CDR1 GTSNPN and CDR2 SVGIG (reference sequence). CDR3 length: 13 amino acids. The CDR3 sequence: CAWTPGANTEAFF. CDR3 DNA (partial): TGTGCCTGGACTCCAGGGGCGAACACTGAA.

There are a few counts of this clone. The sequenced fragment ends 3 residues before the CDR3 boundary, so the rest is inferred from the germline J gene. The rearrangement joins TRBV7-9 to TRBJ2-7, with D hard to call. The V end lost 5 bases, the J end lost 2 bases, and 10 bases lay between the germline ends. There are 13 residues in the CDR3. Looked up from germline, CDR1 is SEHNR and CDR2 is FQNEAQ (reference sequence). Here the CDR3 reads CASSPSPTYEQYF. The CDR3 DNA, read in part, is TGTGCCAGCAGCCCCTCCCCTACCTACGAG.

This clone was observed at least ten times. The CDR3 end lies 3 residues beyond the end of the read and is filled in from the germline J gene. J is TRBJ2-7 and V is TRBV19, with 8 bases lining up with TRBD1. V trimming: 10 bases; J trimming: 4 bases; junction bases outside the gene matches: 15. Looked up from germline, CDR1 is LNHDA and CDR2 is SQIVND (reference sequence). The CDR3 totals 15 residues. CDR3 protein: CATEKGSGGAYEQYF. The sequenced CDR3 bases are TGTGCCACCGAAAAAGGCTCAGGGGGCGCATACGAG.